This TCR beta chain was observed in a study of Ad26.COV2.S vaccination and SARS-CoV-2 variants. Study as a whole: Donor had been placed in the Ad26.COV2.S arm of the COV1001 trial.

As for this clone: Antigen specificity is unknown.

Treatment given: some 19 received Ad26.COV2.S at low or high dose, single or two shots; 5 received placebo; per-sample allocation not given. Sample collection was performed on day 63 after the first vaccine or placebo injection. Ad26 vector vaccine expressed Wuhan-strain SARS-CoV-2 spike. Study results and limitations: After vaccination, reports described spike-specific CD8+ and CD4+ T cell responses as showing substantial breadth.

Clones were read by immunoSEQ multiplex PCR, and TCRdb kept only the in-frame ones, dropping some. The sample has 500,000 or so clones, around 88% seen once. V lost 5 bases and J lost 3, with 5 bases in between. The CDR3 spans 11 residues. Per germline, CDR1 SGHTA and CDR2 FQGNSA. The source was peripheral blood, collected in a trial of Ad26.COV2.S vaccine versus placebo. The chain carries TRBV7-2 and TRBJ2-7; D gene unclear. The sequence came from a person between 18 and 65 years old who received the Ad26.COV2.S COVID-19 vaccine or a placebo. The CDR3 sequence is CASSPLYEQYF. CDR3 bases: TGTGCCAGCAGCCCACTCTACGAGCAGTACTTC.